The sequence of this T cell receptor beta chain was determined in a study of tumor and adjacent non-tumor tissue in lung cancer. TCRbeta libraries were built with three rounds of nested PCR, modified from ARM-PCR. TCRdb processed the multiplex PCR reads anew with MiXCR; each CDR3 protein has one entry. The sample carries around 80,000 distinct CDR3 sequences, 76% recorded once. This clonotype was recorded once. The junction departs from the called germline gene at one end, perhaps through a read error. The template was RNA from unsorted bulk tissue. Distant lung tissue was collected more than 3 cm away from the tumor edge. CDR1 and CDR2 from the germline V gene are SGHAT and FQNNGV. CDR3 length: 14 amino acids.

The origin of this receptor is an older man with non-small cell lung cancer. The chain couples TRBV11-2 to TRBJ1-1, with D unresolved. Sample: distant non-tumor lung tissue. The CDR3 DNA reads TGTGCCACCAGCCGGACCACAGTTTACACTGAAGCTTTCTTT. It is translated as CATSRTTVYTEAFF. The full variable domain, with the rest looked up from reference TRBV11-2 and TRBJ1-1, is EAGVAQSPRYKIIEKRQSVAFWCNPISGHATLYWYQQILGQGPKLLIQFQNNGVVDDSQLPKDRFSAERLKGVDSTLKIQPAKLEDSAVYLCATSRTTVYTEAFFGQGTRLTVV.